The present entry profiles one TCR beta chain with its context. Between the trimmed V and J ends, which lost 7 bases and 3 bases, there was a span of 14 bases. Germline V lookup: CDR1 SGHTA, CDR2 FQGNSA. The length of the CDR3 is 14 residues. Assay used: immunoSEQ multiplex PCR; TCRdb lists only in-frame clones, some missing. Of around 400,000 clones listed, over 75% were seen once; the top ten hold more than 10%. The entry originates in a study of Ad26.COV2.S vaccination and SARS-CoV-2 variants. Treatment given: over 15 received Ad26.COV2.S at low or high dose, single or two shots; about five received placebo; per-sample allocation not given. Specimen acquisition occurred on day 63 following the initial vaccine or placebo injection.

This TCR derives from a person aged 18-60 years who received the Ad26.COV2.S COVID-19 vaccine or a placebo. The chain recombines TRBV7-2 with TRBJ2-3, with D hard to call. Sequences were derived from peripheral blood, sampled in a trial of Ad26.COV2.S vaccine versus placebo. CDR3 sequence (DNA): TGTGCCAGCACCCTGAATTCTCGTACAGATACGCAGTATTTT. It is translated as CASTLNSRTDTQYF.